The 26 T cell receptor beta chains listed next were all sequenced from one sample in a study of shared clonotypes between healthy human individuals (dated by TCRdb to the early 2020s). Library preparation used the immunoSEQ multiplex PCR assay. TCRdb provides this immuneACCESS table in a form limited to in-frame rearrangements. Some clones are lacking; in checked studies, under half of them reflect an unresolved V gene, and why the rest are absent is not known. Here the sample has 2.5 million or so clones; 85% to 95% occur a single time. The top ten constitute over 0.12% of the sample. The sequenced sample consisted of naive CD4+ T cells sorted from blood. This specimen's cell subset or site label, per the study, means: CD45RA+ positively selected. The receptors derive from a man younger than 30 in good health.

A word on this clone: In the same sample, other DNA sequences code for this CDR3. The genes are TRBV6-5 and TRBJ2-7; tentative D call: TRBD2 (5 bases). Trimming left V 0 bases short and J 0 bases short, with 9 bases between. From germline, CDR1 is MNHEY and CDR2 SVGAGI. There are 15 residues in the CDR3. The CDR3 protein is CASSYSERSSYEQYF. CDR3 DNA sequence: TGTGCCAGCAGTTACTCAGAGCGGAGCTCCTACGAGCAGTACTTC.

The CDR3 sequence is CASSSTGGFGYTF. In DNA, the CDR3 is TGTGCCAGCAGTTCAACAGGGGGCTTTGGCTACACCTTC. The J gene is TRBJ1-2, the V gene TRBV6-5; 9 bases are a match to TRBD1. This CDR3 is 13 amino acids long. Trimming removed 4 bases from V and 7 bases from J; junction bases left unmatched: 4. In germline, CDR1 is MNHEY, CDR2 SVGAGI.

CDR3 sequence reads: CASSLSRTGGLDGYTF. CDR3 DNA: TGTGCCAGCAGTTTATCGCGGACAGGGGGCTTGGATGGCTACACCTTC. The V and J genes are TRBV27 and TRBJ1-2, with TRBD1 matching over 11 bases. Looked up from germline, CDR1 is MNHEY and CDR2 is SMNVEV (reference sequence). J gave up 6 bases and V 0 bases, and 6 bases lay outside the gene matches. This CDR3 contains 16 residues.

This chain joins TRBV5-4 and TRBJ2-1; 11 bases are a match to TRBD2. The length of the CDR3 is 15 residues. After removal of 4 bases from V and 10 bases from J, the junction contained 10 bases not matched to a gene. CDR1 and CDR2 from the germline V gene are SGHNT and YYREEE (reference sequence). CDR3 region: CASSPVAGGPREQFF. As DNA, the CDR3 is TGTGCCAGCAGCCCGGTAGCGGGAGGGCCTAGGGAGCAGTTCTTC.

The chain is built from TRBV10-3 and TRBJ2-1, with 8 bases fitting TRBD2. CDR3 length: 15 amino acids. The V segment lost 3 bases and the J segment 8 bases; nucleotides outside the gene matches: 9. Germline-derived CDR1 and CDR2 are ENHRY and SYGVKD. CDR3 in DNA: TGTGCCATCAGTGATATGGCGGGGGGCCGGGATGAGCAGTTCTTC. It specifies CAISDMAGGRDEQFF.

This clone was detected once. The chain uses TRBV15 and TRBJ1-2; D remains unclear. There are 12 residues in the CDR3. Germline V gene lookup returns CDR1 LNHNV and CDR2 YYDKDF (reference sequence). Trimming left V 5 bases short and J 3 bases short, with 7 bases between. CDR3 DNA sequence: TGTGCCACCAGCGCGACGGACTATGGCTACACCTTC. As protein: CATSATDYGYTF.

This sequence joins TRBV10-3 and TRBJ2-2; D is unresolved. Deletions cut 2 bases from V and 2 bases from J, with 9 bases between. The CDR3 runs to 15 residues. The V gene's germline CDR1 is ENHRY and CDR2 SYGVKD. CDR3 loop: CAISEGLVNTGELFF. The CDR3 bases are TGTGCCATCAGTGAGGGTTTGGTAAACACCGGGGAGCTGTTTTTT.

The CDR3 region has the DNA TGTGCCAGCAGCCGACTTTCAGGGGCCGGGGAGCTGTTTTTT. Amino acids: CASSRLSGAGELFF. This chain uses TRBV7-3 with TRBJ2-2, with D possibly TRBD1 on 6 matching bases. From germline, CDR1 is SGHTA and CDR2 FQGTGA. CDR3 length: 14 amino acids. Trimming stripped 5 bases from V and 6 bases from J, with 13 bases between. Full variable domain (missing parts from reference TRBV7-3 and TRBJ2-2): GAGVSQTPSNKVTEKGKYVELRCDPISGHTALYWYRQSLGQGPEFLIYFQGTGAADDSGLPNDRFFAVRPEGSVSTLKIQRTERGDSAVYLCASSRLSGAGELFFGEGSRLTVL.

This chain connects TRBV5-5 to TRBJ2-5; D is uncertain. Germline V gene data show CDR1 as SGHKS and CDR2 as YYEKEE (reference sequence). The CDR3 is 15 amino acids. V was shortened by 0 bases and J by 5 bases, with 14 bases between the two germline ends. CDR3 sequence (DNA): TGTGCCAGCAGCTTGGCTTTGCGGTCATGGGAGACCCAGTACTTC. Amino acids: CASSLALRSWETQYF.

This clone appeared a single time. The DNA of the CDR3 is TGTGCCAGCAGGGCGGGACAGGGGGTCCACGAGCAGTACTTC. Its protein product is CASRAGQGVHEQYF. The chain carries TRBV11-2 and TRBJ2-7; 11 bases fit TRBD1. The length of the CDR3 is 14 residues. Germline CDR1 and CDR2: SGHAT and FQNNGV. After removal of 6 bases from V and 5 bases from J, the junction contained 6 bases not matched to a gene.

J is TRBJ2-7 and V is TRBV11-2; either TRBD1 or TRBD2 may fit D (5 bases each). The germline V and J ends were trimmed by 5 bases and 1 base, with 15 bases remaining between them. The CDR3 contains 15 residues. Germline V lookup: CDR1 SGHAT, CDR2 FQNNGV. CDR3 in amino acids: CASSTQSGPSYEQYF. The CDR3 DNA reads TGTGCCAGCAGCACACAATCGGGACCTTCCTACGAGCAGTACTTC.

V gene TRBV19 combines with J gene TRBJ2-7; 7 bases are shared with TRBD1. The CDR3 has 14 amino acids. Germline assignment: CDR1 LNHDA and CDR2 SQIVND (reference sequence). With 7 bases clipped from V and 0 bases from J, the junction kept 6 bases outside the gene matches. CDR3 residues: CASNMGQSSYEQYF. For the CDR3, the DNA is TGTGCCAGTAATATGGGACAGAGCTCCTACGAGCAGTACTTC.

The table lists this clone with a count of one. V is TRBV18 and J is TRBJ2-2, with TRBD1 matching 10 bases. The germline V gene has CDR1 KGHSH and CDR2 LQKENI. The junction had 6 bases not matched to a gene; V was cut back by 3 bases and J by 5 bases. This CDR3 has 16 residues. The CDR3 DNA reads as TGTGCCAGCTCACCTGAGACAGGGGGCAGGACCGGGGAGCTGTTTTTT. It is translated as CASSPETGGRTGELFF.

A remark on this clone: Different DNA sequences within this sample yield the same CDR3. V and J are TRBV7-9 and TRBJ2-5, with D uncertain. V was pared by 5 bases and J by 0 bases, with 10 bases between. The germline V gene encodes CDR1 SEHNR and CDR2 FQNEAQ (reference sequence). The CDR3 extends over 14 amino acids. The CDR3 DNA follows: TGTGCCAGCAGCCTGGCTCTGGACCAAGAGACCCAGTACTTC. Its translation: CASSLALDQETQYF.

V gene TRBV5-4 combines with J gene TRBJ2-7; D call uncertain. V was pared by 0 bases and J by 5 bases, with 12 bases between. Germline CDR1 is SGHNT and CDR2 is YYREEE (reference sequence). The CDR3 covers 14 residues. CDR3 nucleotide sequence: TGTGCCAGCAGCTTGGATGGCGAAGTCCACGAGCAGTACTTC. It encodes CASSLDGEVHEQYF. The whole variable domain, remainder taken from reference TRBV5-4 and TRBJ2-7, is ETGVTQSPTHLIKTRGQQVTLRCSSQSGHNTVSWYQQALGQGPQFIFQYYREEENGRGNFPPRFSGLQFPNYSSELNVNALELDDSALYLCASSLDGEVHEQYFGPGTRLTVT.

The V gene is TRBV5-1, the J gene TRBJ2-3; 7 bases align to TRBD1. V shed 0 bases, J shed 5 bases, and the junction held 6 bases outside the gene matches. The CDR3 spans 15 residues. Per the germline V gene, CDR1 is SGHRS and CDR2 is YFSETQ. CDR3 in amino acids: CASSLARQGRDTQYF. CDR3 nucleotides: TGCGCCAGCAGCTTGGCCAGACAGGGCCGAGATACGCAGTATTTT.

The genes are TRBV10-3 and TRBJ1-4, with a possible D match to TRBD1 (5 bases). Trimming took off 3 bases at V and 3 bases at J, with 20 bases between the two ends. Germline-derived CDR1 and CDR2 are ENHRY and SYGVKD. The CDR3 sequence is 18 residues long. The CDR3 reads CAISEQLGQLGANEKLFF. CDR3 bases: TGTGCCATCAGTGAACAACTTGGGCAGCTAGGGGCTAATGAAAAACTGTTTTTT.

This chain links TRBV19 with TRBJ2-1; D might be TRBD2 (6 bases). This CDR3 is 15 amino acids long. Deletions cut 1 base from V and 9 bases from J, with 16 bases between. Germline V CDR1 and CDR2: LNHDA, SQIVND (reference sequence). The CDR3 protein is CASSIVPPGSGEQFF. The CDR3 DNA is TGTGCCAGTAGTATAGTCCCCCCAGGTAGCGGTGAGCAGTTCTTC.

J is TRBJ2-1 and V is TRBV10-1, with D unclear. Germline loops: CDR1 WNHNN, CDR2 SYGVQD (reference sequence). CDR3 length equals 14 residues. V was trimmed by 2 bases and J by 4 bases, leaving 9 bases between them. The CDR3 spells CASSEGGNYNEQFF. The CDR3 DNA reads as TGCGCCAGCAGTGAGGGCGGTAATTACAATGAGCAGTTCTTC.

V and J are TRBV7-2 and TRBJ2-2; D gene unclear. The CDR3 is 13 residues long. Germline V gives CDR1 SGHTA, CDR2 FQGNSA. The V and J ends lost 1 base and 8 bases respectively, with 8 bases between them. The CDR3 nucleotides are TGTGCCAGCAGCTTAGTAGGCTGGGGGGAGCTGTTTTTT. Translated, it gives CASSLVGWGELFF.

The V and J genes are TRBV29-1 and TRBJ1-2, with unresolved D. CDR1 SQVTM and CDR2 ANQGSEA come from the germline V gene. The V end lost 8 bases, the J end lost 1 base, and 20 bases lay between the germline ends. This CDR3 has 15 amino acids. The CDR3 DNA sequence: TGCAGCATTTCCACGACGCTACCCGGTAACTATGGCTACACCTTC. This encodes CSISTTLPGNYGYTF.

In its sample, this clone was seen once. The V and J genes are TRBV5-1 and TRBJ2-1; maybe TRBD1 (5 bases). With 4 bases removed from V and 2 bases from J, the gap between germline ends came to 13 bases. The V gene's germline CDR1 is SGHRS and CDR2 YFSETQ. The CDR3 covers 15 residues. Written as DNA, the CDR3 is TGCGCCAGCAGCGTGGACAATGGCGCCTACAATGAGCAGTTCTTC. This encodes CASSVDNGAYNEQFF. Complete variable domain (other parts from reference TRBV5-1 and TRBJ2-1): KAGVTQTPRYLIKTRGQQVTLSCSPISGHRSVSWYQQTPGQGLQFLFEYFSETQRNKGNFPGRFSGRQFSNSRSEMNVSTLELGDSALYLCASSVDNGAYNEQFFGPGTRLTVL.

DNA for the CDR3: TGCAGCGTTGGGGCAGGCCCTGGGGGCTACACCTTC. Its protein product is CSVGAGPGGYTF. The V gene is TRBV29-1, the J gene TRBJ1-2; D gene uncertain. V dropped 4 bases and J dropped 8 bases, with 14 bases sitting between them. The V gene's germline CDR1 is SQVTM and CDR2 ANQGSEA. This CDR3 comprises 12 residues.

This rearrangement joins TRBV6-1 to TRBJ1-4; 7 nucleotides line up with TRBD1. The V and J ends lost 8 bases and 7 bases, in that order; junction bases with no gene match: 4. This CDR3 region has 12 residues. Germline lookup yields CDR1 MNHNS and CDR2 SASEGT. The CDR3 protein is CASQGVSEKLFF. In DNA, the CDR3 is TGTGCCAGCCAGGGGGTTAGTGAAAAACTGTTTTTT.

This clone appeared a single time. The chain recombines TRBV19 with TRBJ2-3, with D perhaps TRBD2 (5 bases). The germline V and J ends were trimmed by 7 bases and 4 bases, with 18 bases remaining between them. CDR1 LNHDA and CDR2 SQIVND come from the germline V gene (reference sequence). This CDR3 comprises 15 residues. CDR3 protein: CASTHGESLSDTQYF. In DNA form, the CDR3 reads TGTGCCAGTACCCACGGGGAATCTCTGTCAGATACGCAGTATTTT.

V usage is TRBV5-6 and J usage is TRBJ1-1, with D maybe TRBD1 (6 bases). Trimming cost V 1 base and J 3 bases, with 13 bases left between them. Germline V gene lookup returns CDR1 SGHDT and CDR2 YYEEEE. The length of the CDR3 is 15 residues. The CDR3 bases are TGTGCCAGCAGCTTGCGAGGGGGAGCGGACACTGAAGCTTTCTTT. It translates to CASSLRGGADTEAFF.